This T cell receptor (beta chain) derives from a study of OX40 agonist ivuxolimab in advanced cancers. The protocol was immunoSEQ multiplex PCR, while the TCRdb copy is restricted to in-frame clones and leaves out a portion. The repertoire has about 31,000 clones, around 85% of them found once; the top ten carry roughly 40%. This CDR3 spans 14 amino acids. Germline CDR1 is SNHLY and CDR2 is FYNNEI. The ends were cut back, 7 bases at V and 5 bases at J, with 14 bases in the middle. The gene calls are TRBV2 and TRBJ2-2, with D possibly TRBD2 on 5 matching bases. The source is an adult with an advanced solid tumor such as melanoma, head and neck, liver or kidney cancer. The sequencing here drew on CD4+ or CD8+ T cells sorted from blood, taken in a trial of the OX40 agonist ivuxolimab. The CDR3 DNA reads TGTGCCAGCACCGCGGGTCCGGAGACCGGGGAGCTGTTTTTT. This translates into CASTAGPETGELFF. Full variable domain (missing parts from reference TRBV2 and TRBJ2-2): EPEVTQTPSHQVTQMGQEVILRCVPISNHLYFYWYRQILGQKVEFLVSFYNNEISEKSEIFDDQFSVERPDGSNFTLKIRSTKLEDSAMYFCASTAGPETGELFFGEGSRLTVL.